The 16 T cell receptor beta chains below were found in one sample sequenced in a study of blood T cell repertoires in COVID-19. Using immunoSEQ multiplex PCR, the repertoire was profiled, and TCRdb retains in-frame clones only, with some absent. Of around 500,000 clones listed, roughly 88% were seen once; the top ten hold 1.5% to 2%. The sequencing input was PBMCs or T cells enriched from blood (not recorded which). Receptors were obtained from a woman in her forties who had recovered from COVID-19.

This clone has only a few counts. The rearrangement links TRBV6-5 to TRBJ1-1, with a weak D call TRBD1 (5 bases). Germline lookup yields CDR1 MNHEY and CDR2 SVGAGI. This CDR3 is built from 13 residues. V lost 7 bases, J lost 10 bases, and 19 bases lay in between. CDR3 residues: CASTPLSQGSAFF. The CDR3 region has the DNA TGTGCCAGCACCCCCTTGAGTCAGGGCTCAGCTTTCTTT.

The chain has TRBV6-5 and TRBJ1-6, with D uncertain. Trimming shortened V by 6 bases and J by 7 bases, and 10 bases separated the two germline ends. The CDR3 has 13 amino acids. Germline CDR1 and CDR2: MNHEY and SVGAGI. The CDR3 reads CASRKEGNSPLHF. The CDR3 DNA is TGTGCCAGCAGGAAGGAGGGCAATTCACCCCTCCACTTT.

The gene calls are TRBV15 and TRBJ2-1; 10 bases are shared with TRBD2. J was trimmed by 5 bases and V by 3 bases; bases with no gene match: 7. In germline, CDR1 is LNHNV, CDR2 YYDKDF (reference sequence). CDR3 size: 16 residues. The CDR3 sequence is CATSRVAGGYHNEQFF. In nucleotides, the CDR3 is TGTGCCACCAGCAGGGTAGCGGGAGGTTACCACAATGAGCAGTTCTTC.

The chain couples TRBV6-2 or TRBV6-3 to TRBJ2-5; TRBD1 aligns across 7 bases. The CDR3 runs to 15 residues. The V gene's germline CDR1 is MNHEY and CDR2 SVGEGT. The V gene end was trimmed by 2 bases and the J gene end by 2 bases; junction bases not matched to a gene: 5. CDR3 nucleotides: TGTGCCAGCAGTTACGGGGACAGATATCAAGAGACCCAGTACTTC. Encoded protein: CASSYGDRYQETQYF.

The chain carries TRBV25-1 and TRBJ2-1, with TRBD1 identical over 11 bases. The CDR3 extends over 17 amino acids. Germline loops: CDR1 MGHDK, CDR2 SYGVNS. Trimming at V came to 5 bases and at J to 4 bases, leaving 10 bases not matched to a gene. The CDR3 protein is CASSTRSRDRGYNEQFF. The CDR3 DNA sequence: TGTGCCAGCAGTACTCGGTCCCGGGACAGGGGGTACAATGAGCAGTTCTTC.

The J gene is TRBJ2-1, the V gene TRBV13; tentatively, D is TRBD2 (5 bases). The CDR3 consists of 15 residues. Germline assignment: CDR1 PRHDT and CDR2 FYEKMQ (reference sequence). V was trimmed by 1 base and J by 5 bases, leaving 12 bases between them. The CDR3 loop is CASSLVFWRDNEQFF. In DNA form, the CDR3 reads TGTGCCAGCAGCTTAGTCTTTTGGCGGGACAATGAGCAGTTCTTC.

This sequence joins TRBV7-9 and TRBJ2-2; 7 positions agree with TRBD1. In germline, CDR1 is SEHNR, CDR2 FQNEAQ (reference sequence). V dropped 5 bases and J dropped 0; count of bases not matched to a gene: 6. This CDR3 has 16 amino acids. The CDR3 bases are TGTGCCAGCAGCCCCCGGGACAGAACGAACACCGGGGAGCTGTTTTTT. Its translation is CASSPRDRTNTGELFF.

Only a few counts were recorded for this clone. The chain links TRBV4-3 to TRBJ2-1; 11 nucleotides align to TRBD2. V shed 1 base and J 1 base; nucleotides not matched to a gene: 12. This CDR3 has 20 amino acids. Germline-derived CDR1 and CDR2 are LGHNA and YSLEER. CDR3 nucleotide sequence: TGCGCCAGCAGCCAAGGTCTAGCGGGAGGCTATACAAGGTCCTACAATGAGCAGTTCTTC. Translation gives CASSQGLAGGYTRSYNEQFF.

The V call is TRBV10-3, the J call TRBJ1-1, with D tentatively TRBD1 (5 bases). The CDR3 runs to 13 residues. Trimming cost V 7 bases and J 0 bases, with 9 bases left between them. Germline-derived CDR1 and CDR2 are ENHRY and SYGVKD. The CDR3 loop is CAIMDTMNTEAFF. The CDR3 nucleotides are TGTGCCATCATGGACACAATGAACACTGAAGCTTTCTTT.

For the CDR3, the DNA is TGTGCCAGCAGCTTATCTAGCGGGAAGGGCTACGAGCAGTACTTC. It translates to CASSLSSGKGYEQYF. V is TRBV7-2 and J is TRBJ2-7; 9 bases map to TRBD2. The CDR3 contains 15 residues. Germline V gene lookup returns CDR1 SGHTA and CDR2 FQGNSA. The V segment lost 2 bases and the J segment 3 bases; nucleotides outside the gene matches: 5.

The gene calls are TRBV19 and TRBJ1-2; D might be TRBD1 (6 bases). CDR1 and CDR2 from the germline V gene are LNHDA and SQIVND (reference sequence). This CDR3 has 14 residues. Trimming cost V 4 bases and J 6 bases, with 15 bases left between them. CDR3 sequence: CASSTGAESDGYTF. CDR3 sequence (DNA): TGTGCCAGTAGTACAGGGGCGGAGAGTGATGGCTACACCTTC.

The rearrangement links TRBV9 to TRBJ2-2; D gene uncertain. With 0 bases removed from V and 3 bases from J, the gap between germline ends came to 6 bases. The CDR3 spans 14 residues. CDR1 is SGDLS, CDR2 YYNGEE, per germline. CDR3 loop: CASSVASYTGELFF. CDR3 DNA sequence: TGTGCCAGCAGCGTAGCAAGCTACACCGGGGAGCTGTTTTTT.

This clone was counted between two and nine times. The chain uses TRBV5-4 and TRBJ1-3, with D uncertain. Trimming stripped 3 bases from V and 4 bases from J, with 14 bases between. CDR1 SGHNT and CDR2 YYREEE come from the germline V gene (reference sequence). The CDR3 sequence is 15 residues long. CDR3 in amino acids: CASSSSRFRGNTIYF. The CDR3 region has the DNA TGTGCCAGCAGCTCAAGTCGATTCCGGGGAAACACCATATATTTT.

V usage is TRBV3-1 (or the pseudogene TRBV3-2) and J usage is TRBJ2-3, with D unresolved. The V gene's germline CDR1 is LGHDT and CDR2 YNNKEL (reference sequence). This CDR3 region has 13 residues. V lost 4 bases and J 6 bases, leaving 11 bases between the germline ends. The DNA for the CDR3 is TGTGCCAGCAGCCCCACTCCTAGGGATACGCAGTATTTT. It encodes CASSPTPRDTQYF.

The gene calls are TRBV6-2 or TRBV6-3 and TRBJ2-3, with D perhaps matching TRBD1 (5 bases). This CDR3 is 16 amino acids long. In germline, CDR1 is MNHEY, CDR2 SVGEGT. Between the trimmed V and J ends, which lost 2 bases and 1 base, there was a span of 13 bases. The chain's CDR3 is CASSYPLETGTDTQYF. The CDR3 region has the DNA TGTGCCAGCAGTTACCCCCTCGAGACAGGCACAGATACGCAGTATTTT.

V gene TRBV30 combines with J gene TRBJ1-4; D uncertain. The CDR3 extends over 15 amino acids. Germline V gene data show CDR1 as GTSNPN and CDR2 as SVGIG (reference sequence). Trimming stripped 3 bases from V and 0 bases from J, with 11 bases between. For the CDR3, the DNA is TGTGCCTGGAGCTTCGACGCGGCAACTAATGAAAAACTGTTTTTT. This gives the protein CAWSFDAATNEKLFF.